These 21 T cell receptor beta chains were sequenced from one sample in a study of patients and donors after allogeneic stem cell transplantation. TCRdb re-derived calls from the RT-PCR reads in MiXCR, one entry per CDR3 protein. The data contain 84,000 or so distinct CDR3 sequences, 45% to 50% of them singletons. Source material: blood, either unsorted or a sorted T cell fraction (not recorded which). The source of these receptors is a human donor who was either an allogeneic HSCT recipient or a stem cell or donor lymphocyte infusion donor (not recorded which). It is not recorded whose cells these are; they may come from a transplant donor.

The chain has TRBV2 and TRBJ1-6; no clear D gene. With 4 bases removed from V and 5 bases from J, the gap between germline ends came to 9 bases. Germline V gene data show CDR1 as SNHLY and CDR2 as FYNNEI. This CDR3 spans 14 amino acids. This CDR3 reads CASSGVSHNSPLHF. DNA of the CDR3: TGTGCCAGCAGTGGCGTTTCCCATAATTCACCCCTCCACTTT.

The chain uses TRBV30 and TRBJ2-2; D might be TRBD2 (5 bases). Germline loops: CDR1 GTSNPN, CDR2 SVGIG (reference sequence). There are 13 residues in the CDR3. V gave up 3 bases and J gave up 3 bases, with 8 bases separating them. The CDR3 bases are TGTGCCTGGAGGGACTTTTACACCGGGGAGCTGTTTTTT. This gives the protein CAWRDFYTGELFF.

The V call is TRBV7-8, the J call TRBJ1-5, with D tentatively TRBD1 (5 bases). CDR3 length: 16 residues. Germline-derived CDR1 and CDR2 are SGHVS and FQNEAQ. V shed 3 bases and J shed 7 bases, with 19 bases lying between them. In DNA form, the CDR3 reads TGTGCCAGCAGCTTTTCGGGTAAGGGGAGGAACCAGCCCCAGCATTTT. Its protein is CASSFSGKGRNQPQHF.

This chain joins TRBV3-1 and TRBJ2-1; a weak D match, TRBD1 (7 bases). In germline, CDR1 is LGHDT, CDR2 YNNKEL (reference sequence). The V gene lost 4 bases and the J gene lost 2 bases, with 12 bases spanning the gap. The CDR3 has 15 amino acids. CDR3 in amino acids: CASSPRDRPYNEQFF. The CDR3 bases are TGTGCCAGCAGCCCGCGGGACAGACCCTACAATGAGCAGTTCTTC.

This clonotype was observed a handful of times. This chain joins TRBV20-1 and TRBJ1-2, with TRBD1 matching over 7 bases. The V segment lost 5 bases and the J segment 7 bases; nucleotides outside the gene matches: 13. The CDR3 contains 14 residues. Germline values: CDR1 DFQATT, CDR2 SNEGSKA (reference sequence). CDR3 amino acids: CSAPKGGGARGYTF. The CDR3 DNA follows: TGCAGTGCTCCCAAGGGAGGGGGCGCTCGTGGCTACACCTTC.

The CDR3 nucleotides read TGCGCCAGCAGCCGGAAGGGGGCTAACTATGGCTACACCTTC. Its protein product is CASSRKGANYGYTF. The chain uses TRBV4-3 and TRBJ1-2, with D perhaps matching TRBD1 (6 bases). Trimming took off 4 bases at V and 0 bases at J, with 9 bases between the two ends. The CDR3 extends over 14 amino acids. CDR1 is LGHNA and CDR2 is YSLEER in the germline V gene.

This clonotype was detected only once. V usage is TRBV12-3 or TRBV12-4 and J usage is TRBJ1-1, with TRBD1 as a possible D gene (5 bases). This CDR3 contains 17 residues. With 5 bases removed from V and 0 bases from J, the gap between germline ends came to 19 bases. CDR3 sequence: CASSRTRGGELNTEAFF. For the CDR3, the DNA is TGTGCCAGCAGTCGAACAAGGGGTGGGGAGCTGAACACTGAAGCTTTCTTT.

The V call is TRBV6-1, the J call TRBJ2-3; 12 bases match TRBD2. Per the germline V gene, CDR1 is MNHNS and CDR2 is SASEGT. Trimming took 5 bases from V and 1 from J; bases not matched to a gene: 7. The CDR3 length is 17 residues. The DNA for the CDR3 is TGTGCCAGCAGTATACGACTAGCGGGAGATGGCACAGATACGCAGTATTTT. Translation: CASSIRLAGDGTDTQYF.

This clonotype was seen a few times. The chain links TRBV19 to TRBJ1-1; D possibly corresponds to TRBD1 (6 bases). The CDR3 runs to 15 residues. V was pared by 8 bases and J by 0 bases, with 16 bases between. The V gene's germline CDR1 is LNHDA and CDR2 SQIVND (reference sequence). The CDR3 coding sequence is TGTGCCAGTTCGGACAGCCCGGGCCTGAACACTGAAGCTTTCTTT. Protein product: CASSDSPGLNTEAFF. Based on the CDR3 plus reference TRBV19 and TRBJ1-1, the full variable domain is DGGITQSPKYLFRKEGQNVTLSCEQNLNHDAMYWYRQDPGQGLRLIYYSQIVNDFQKGDIAEGYSVSREKKESFPLTVTSAQKNPTAFYLCASSDSPGLNTEAFFGQGTRLTVV.

The CDR3 protein is CASSLAGTGGSGNYGYTF. The CDR3 DNA sequence: TGTGCCAGCAGCTTAGCCGGGACAGGGGGCTCCGGGAACTATGGCTACACCTTC. This chain uses TRBV7-2 with TRBJ1-2; 12 nucleotides align to TRBD1. The CDR3 runs to 18 residues. Germline values: CDR1 SGHTA, CDR2 FQGNSA. Trimming at V came to 0 bases and at J to 2 bases, leaving 7 bases not matched to a gene.

This chain uses TRBV11-3 with TRBJ1-1, with D perhaps matching TRBD1 (5 bases). Trimming stripped 4 bases from V and 2 bases from J, with 14 bases between. Germline-derived CDR1 and CDR2 are SGHNT and YENEEA. The CDR3 length is 15 residues. Here the CDR3 DNA reads TGTGCCAGCAGCTCCGACTCGACAGCCAACACTGAAGCTTTCTTT. Residues: CASSSDSTANTEAFF.

The CDR3 here is CASTTPGRDRGRRGEKLFF. DNA for the CDR3: TGTGCCAGTACCACGCCAGGCCGGGACAGGGGGCGAAGAGGGGAAAAACTGTTTTTT. The chain recombines TRBV19 with TRBJ1-4, with 12 bases aligning to TRBD1. The CDR3 is made up of 19 amino acids. The V segment lost 7 bases and the J segment 8 bases; nucleotides outside the gene matches: 20. From germline, CDR1 is LNHDA and CDR2 SQIVND (reference sequence).

This rearrangement joins TRBV29-1 to TRBJ1-5; 8 bases match TRBD1. Germline V gene data show CDR1 as SQVTM and CDR2 as ANQGSEA. This CDR3 is 13 amino acids long. The ends lost 6 bases at V and 11 bases at J; junction bases unmatched: 12. CDR3 coding DNA: TGCAGCGTCCGGGACAGGAGGGATAAAGCCCAGCATTTT. Its protein product is CSVRDRRDKAQHF.

The genes are TRBV3-1 and TRBJ1-2; D unclear. In germline, CDR1 is LGHDT, CDR2 YNNKEL (reference sequence). This CDR3 region has 14 residues. The V and J ends lost 1 base and 4 bases respectively, with 10 bases between them. The chain's CDR3 is CASSQANRGYGYTF. CDR3 DNA sequence: TGTGCCAGCAGCCAAGCTAACCGCGGCTATGGCTACACCTTC.

The V call is TRBV5-1, the J call TRBJ1-2; perhaps TRBD1 as D (5 bases). CDR3 length: 15 amino acids. CDR1 is SGHRS, CDR2 YFSETQ, per germline. V lost 4 bases, J lost 3 bases, and 16 bases lay in between. The CDR3 sequence is CASSRSGTDDYGYTF. The CDR3 DNA is TGCGCCAGCAGCAGATCCGGGACGGACGACTATGGCTACACCTTC.

The J gene is TRBJ1-2, the V gene TRBV11-2; possible D gene TRBD1, 5 bases. Germline CDR1 and CDR2: SGHAT and FQNNGV. Trimming left V 4 bases short and J 5 bases short, with 11 bases between. The CDR3 runs to 13 residues. The CDR3 nucleotides are TGTGCCAGCAGCTCAGGGTCGGAGTATGGCTACACCTTC. Encoded protein: CASSSGSEYGYTF.

The chain couples TRBV7-2 to TRBJ2-1; D uncertain. Trimming cost V 5 bases and J 10 bases, with 15 bases left between them. CDR3 length equals 13 residues. CDR1 is SGHTA and CDR2 is FQGNSA in the germline V gene. The CDR3 spells CASSPRSTNEQFF. The CDR3, as DNA: TGTGCCAGCAGCCCACGATCGACCAACGAGCAGTTCTTC.

The chain carries TRBV6-5 and TRBJ1-2; D perhaps matches TRBD1 (6 bases). Germline V gene lookup returns CDR1 MNHEY and CDR2 SVGAGI. The CDR3 contains 15 residues. V gave up 2 bases and J gave up 8 bases, with 18 bases separating them. CDR3 bases: TGTGCCAGCAGTTACCAGTCCGGGGGCGCTTGGGGCTACACCTTC. Amino acids: CASSYQSGGAWGYTF.

This clonotype was found a few times. V and J are TRBV27 and TRBJ1-2; 8 bases map to TRBD1. The length of the CDR3 is 16 residues. Germline CDR1 is MNHEY and CDR2 is SMNVEV (reference sequence). J was trimmed by 1 base and V by 2 bases; bases with no gene match: 6. CDR3 sequence reads: CASSLGGQGNNYGYTF. The CDR3 region has the DNA TGTGCCAGCAGTTTAGGCGGACAGGGCAATAACTATGGCTACACCTTC.

The sample holds a few counts of this clonotype. The CDR3 nucleotides read TGTGCCACCAGTGATCATTCGGGCACTGAAGCTTTCTTT. Protein product: CATSDHSGTEAFF. The chain joins TRBV24-1 to TRBJ1-1; D remains ambiguous. The CDR3 sequence is 13 residues long. Germline loops: CDR1 KGHDR, CDR2 SFDVKD. The V and J ends lost 3 bases and 4 bases respectively, with 8 bases between them.

The V gene is TRBV6-5, the J gene TRBJ2-5, with 11 bases that match TRBD1. The germline V gene has CDR1 MNHEY and CDR2 SVGAGI. The trim removed 2 bases at V and 9 bases at J, leaving 11 bases unmatched. There are 16 residues in the CDR3. CDR3 in DNA: TGTGCCAGCAGTTACGTATGGGACAGGGGGTTTGTGGCCCAGTACTTC. It is translated as CASSYVWDRGFVAQYF.